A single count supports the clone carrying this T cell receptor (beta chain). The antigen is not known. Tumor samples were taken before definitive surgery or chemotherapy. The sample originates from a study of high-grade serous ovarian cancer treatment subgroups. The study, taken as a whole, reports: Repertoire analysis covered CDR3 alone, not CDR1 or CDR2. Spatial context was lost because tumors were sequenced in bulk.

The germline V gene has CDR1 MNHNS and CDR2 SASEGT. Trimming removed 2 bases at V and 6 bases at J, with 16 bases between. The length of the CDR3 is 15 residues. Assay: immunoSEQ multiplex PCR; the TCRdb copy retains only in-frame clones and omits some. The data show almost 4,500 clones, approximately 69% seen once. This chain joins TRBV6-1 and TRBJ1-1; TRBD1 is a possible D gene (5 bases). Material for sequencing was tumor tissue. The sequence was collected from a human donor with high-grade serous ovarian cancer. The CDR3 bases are TGTGCCAGCAGTGAATGGGAGGGGTTTAGCTCTGAAGCTTTCTTT. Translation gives CASSEWEGFSSEAFF.